The source of this T cell receptor (beta chain) is a study of OX40 agonist ivuxolimab in advanced cancers. Study-level information: At under 85% male, the cohort had a mean age of around 56 years, ranging from roughly 20 to 90.

Generated by immunoSEQ multiplex PCR, the TCRdb table keeps only in-frame clones and is missing some. There are about 83,000 clones in the sample; approximately 84% occur only once, and under 8% lies in the top ten. Study observations and caveats: No antigen was identified for the clonally expanded peripheral T cells.

Germline loops: CDR1 LGHNA, CDR2 YNFKEQ. The V end was cut by 0 bases, the J end by 0 bases, with 8 bases between. The CDR3 has 15 amino acids. This clone was detected once. What it binds is not known. The sequence was collected from an adult with an advanced solid tumor such as melanoma, head and neck, liver or kidney cancer. The sequencing here drew on CD4+ or CD8+ T cells sorted from blood, taken in a trial of the OX40 agonist ivuxolimab. The V gene is TRBV4-2, the J gene TRBJ2-5; D call uncertain. CDR3: CASSQDLINQETQYF. Here the CDR3 DNA reads TGTGCCAGCAGCCAAGATCTGATTAACCAAGAGACCCAGTACTTC.